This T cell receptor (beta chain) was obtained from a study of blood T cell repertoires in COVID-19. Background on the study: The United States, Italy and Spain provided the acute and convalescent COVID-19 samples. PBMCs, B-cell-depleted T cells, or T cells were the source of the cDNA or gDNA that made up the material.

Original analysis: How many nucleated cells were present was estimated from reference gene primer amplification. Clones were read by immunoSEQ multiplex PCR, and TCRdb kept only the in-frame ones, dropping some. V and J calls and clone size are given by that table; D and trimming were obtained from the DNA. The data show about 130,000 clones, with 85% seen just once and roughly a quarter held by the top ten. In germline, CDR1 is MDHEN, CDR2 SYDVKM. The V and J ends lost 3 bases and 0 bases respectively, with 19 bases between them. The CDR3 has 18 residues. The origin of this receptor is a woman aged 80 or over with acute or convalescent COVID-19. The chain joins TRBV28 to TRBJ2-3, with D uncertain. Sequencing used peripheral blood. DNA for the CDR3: TGTGCCAGCAGTTTTTTTGGCACTATCCGCGCTAGCACAGATACGCAGTATTTT. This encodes CASSFFGTIRASTDTQYF.